The 22 T cell receptor beta chains presented below share a single source sample, sequenced in a study of T cell responses to AZD1222 COVID-19 vaccine. Sequenced by immunoSEQ multiplex PCR; TCRdb stores in-frame clones only, minus some. Found here are about 110,000 clones, roughly 87% of them singletons; the top ten hold approximately 5%. Sample: peripheral blood, taken on day 0 of AZD1222 vaccination. These receptors were collected from an adult in good health.

The rearrangement links TRBV7-8 to TRBJ2-3, with D possibly matching TRBD1 (6 bases). Trimming shortened V by 5 bases and J by 4 bases, and 10 bases separated the two germline ends. CDR1 is SGHVS, CDR2 FQNEAQ, per germline. The CDR3 runs to 13 residues. CDR3 residues: CASSQRTADTQYF. The CDR3 bases are TGTGCCAGCAGCCAGAGGACAGCAGATACGCAGTATTTT.

The chain is built from TRBV2 and TRBJ1-2, with TRBD1 as a possible D gene (5 bases). Germline CDR1 and CDR2: SNHLY and FYNNEI. Trimming stripped 7 bases from V and 8 bases from J, with 17 bases between. This CDR3 is 13 amino acids long. The CDR3 sequence: CASTGTLSSGYTF. For the CDR3, the DNA is TGTGCCAGCACGGGGACGTTAAGCAGCGGCTACACCTTC.

The genes are TRBV27 and TRBJ2-2, with 9 positions matching TRBD1. CDR1 is MNHEY and CDR2 is SMNVEV in the germline V gene (reference sequence). Trimming took 8 bases from V and 5 from J; bases not matched to a gene: 6. The CDR3 extends over 14 amino acids. The CDR3 nucleotides are TGTGCCAGCCGGGACAGGGTTATAACCGGGGAGCTGTTTTTT. Translating it yields CASRDRVITGELFF.

CDR3 in amino acids: CATSRGGLGGKVFF. CDR3 coding DNA: TGTGCCACCAGCAGAGGGGGCCTAGGGGGTAAAGTGTTTTTT. The V and J genes are TRBV15 and TRBJ1-4; possible D gene TRBD1, 6 bases. The CDR3 extends over 14 amino acids. Trimming cost V 1 base and J 15 bases, with 18 bases left between them. The V gene's germline CDR1 is LNHNV and CDR2 YYDKDF (reference sequence). Based on the CDR3 plus reference TRBV15 and TRBJ1-4, the full variable domain is DAMVIQNPRYQVTQFGKPVTLSCSQTLNHNVMYWYQQKSSQAPKLLFHYYDKDFNNEADTPDNFQSRRPNTSFCFLDIRSPGLGDTAMYLCATSRGGLGGKVFFGSGTQLSVL.

This chain uses TRBV7-2 with TRBJ2-1, with D unresolved. Per germline, CDR1 SGHTA and CDR2 FQGNSA. The CDR3 has 13 residues. Trimming removed 1 base at V and 9 bases at J, with 10 bases between. CDR3: CASSLVNGREQFF. DNA of the CDR3: TGTGCCAGCAGCTTAGTGAACGGACGTGAGCAGTTCTTC.

V and J are TRBV13 and TRBJ2-7; the D call may be TRBD1 or TRBD2 (6 bases each). CDR1 and CDR2 (germline): PRHDT, FYEKMQ (reference sequence). Trimming took off 4 bases at V and 3 bases at J, with 16 bases between the two ends. CDR3 size: 15 residues. CDR3 residues: CASSSLGGRDYEQYF. CDR3 coding DNA: TGTGCCAGCAGCTCACTCGGGGGCAGGGACTACGAGCAGTACTTC.

V gene TRBV5-4 combines with J gene TRBJ2-2, with D maybe TRBD1 (5 bases). Germline CDR1 SGHNT, CDR2 YYREEE (reference sequence). CDR3 length equals 13 residues. The V gene lost 9 bases and the J gene lost 0 bases, with 9 bases spanning the gap. The CDR3 DNA is TGTGCCACCTCGACAGCGAACACCGGGGAGCTGTTTTTT. As protein: CATSTANTGELFF.

The chain couples TRBV7-2 to TRBJ2-5; no definite D call. The CDR3 spans 13 residues. The germline V and J ends were trimmed by 5 bases and 2 bases, with 9 bases remaining between them. Germline V gives CDR1 SGHTA, CDR2 FQGNSA. CDR3 sequence: CASSASWQETQYF. The CDR3 DNA reads TGTGCCAGCAGCGCCAGTTGGCAAGAGACCCAGTACTTC.

This clone was detected only once. The chain couples TRBV7-2 to TRBJ1-1, with 7 bases fitting TRBD1. This CDR3 spans 14 amino acids. The V and J ends lost 2 bases and 3 bases, in that order; junction bases with no gene match: 3. Germline-derived CDR1 and CDR2 are SGHTA and FQGNSA. CDR3 coding DNA: TGTGCCAGCAGCTTATTTGGGACAGACACTGAAGCTTTCTTT. Its protein product is CASSLFGTDTEAFF.

The V call is TRBV18, the J call TRBJ1-4; D not certain. The ends were cut back, 4 bases at V and 6 bases at J, with 6 bases in the middle. The CDR3 totals 12 residues. CDR1 KGHSH and CDR2 LQKENI come from the germline V gene. The DNA for the CDR3 is TGTGCCAGCTCACAACCCGATGAAAAACTGTTTTTT. Translation: CASSQPDEKLFF.

The CDR3 region has the DNA TGTGCCAGCAGTTACCTAGGACAGCGAGAGAGGTTCTTC. Its translation is CASSYLGQRERFF. This sequence joins TRBV6-2 or TRBV6-3 and TRBJ2-1, with a possible D match to TRBD1 (6 bases). Germline V lookup: CDR1 MNHEY, CDR2 SVGEGT. The CDR3 loop spans 13 amino acids. Trimming left V 2 bases short and J 15 bases short, with 17 bases between.

This chain joins TRBV12-5 and TRBJ1-2; D is ambiguous. Germline CDR1 is LGHNT and CDR2 is FRNRAP. The CDR3 extends over 14 amino acids. V was shortened by 5 bases and J by 4 bases, with 14 bases between the two germline ends. CDR3 sequence (DNA): TGTGCTAGTGGTCTTTCGGGAGGAGGCTATGGCTACACCTTC. This codes for CASGLSGGGYGYTF.

The chain combines TRBV28 with TRBJ2-1; 10 bases line up with TRBD2. CDR3 size: 15 residues. CDR1 is MDHEN and CDR2 is SYDVKM in the germline V gene. Germline trimming cut 5 bases from V and 5 bases from J; bases unmatched to any gene: 6. The CDR3 loop reads CASSPTSGINNEQFF. CDR3 coding DNA: TGTGCCAGCAGTCCCACTAGCGGGATAAACAATGAGCAGTTCTTC.

The chain employs TRBV30 and TRBJ1-4, with 8 bases aligning to TRBD1. In germline, CDR1 is GTSNPN, CDR2 SVGIG (reference sequence). This CDR3 comprises 14 residues. V lost 2 bases, J lost 8 bases, and 7 bases stayed unmatched. CDR3 sequence reads: CAWSRTGREEKLFF. The CDR3 DNA follows: TGTGCCTGGAGTCGGACAGGGCGGGAGGAAAAACTGTTTTTT. The full variable domain, rest sourced from reference TRBV30 and TRBJ1-4, is SQTIHQWPATLVQPVGSPLSLECTVEGTSNPNLYWYRQAAGRGLQLLFYSVGIGQISSEVPQNLSASRPQDRQFILSSKKLLLSDSGFYLCAWSRTGREEKLFFGSGTQLSVL.

The chain is built from TRBV4-3 and TRBJ1-5; D ambiguous. The V and J ends lost 0 bases and 5 bases respectively, with 14 bases between them. Germline V gene lookup returns CDR1 LGHNA and CDR2 YSLEER. The CDR3 is made up of 16 amino acids. CDR3 loop: CASSQEIAGSDQPQHF. CDR3 nucleotides: TGCGCCAGCAGCCAAGAGATCGCGGGGTCCGATCAGCCCCAGCATTTT.

DNA for the CDR3: TGTGCCAGCAGTTACTCTCAGCGGGGGAGTACCGGGGAGCTGTTTTTT. Amino acid sequence: CASSYSQRGSTGELFF. The rearrangement uses TRBV6-6 and TRBJ2-2; 8 bases line up with TRBD2. After removal of 0 bases from V and 5 bases from J, the junction contained 5 bases not matched to a gene. CDR3 size: 16 residues. Germline CDR1 is MNHNY and CDR2 is SVGAGI (reference sequence).

V gene TRBV6-1 combines with J gene TRBJ2-1; D unresolved. Looked up from germline, CDR1 is MNHNS and CDR2 is SASEGT. V lost 2 bases to trimming and J lost 12 bases, with 11 bases between them. The CDR3 contains 12 residues. The CDR3 region is CASSERLQRQFF. The CDR3 region has the DNA TGTGCCAGCAGTGAAAGGCTACAGAGGCAGTTCTTC.

The chain joins TRBV4-1 to TRBJ2-6; 7 nucleotides match TRBD1. The CDR3 consists of 17 residues. With V trimmed by 1 base and J by 0 bases, 3 bases remained unmatched. Germline CDR1 is MGHRA and CDR2 is YSYEKL. The CDR3 region is CASSQGQGLSGANVLTF. In nucleotides, the CDR3 is TGCGCCAGCAGCCAAGGACAGGGCCTCTCTGGGGCCAACGTCCTGACTTTC.

The table lists this clone with a count of one. The chain combines TRBV12-3 or TRBV12-4 with TRBJ1-5; D is unclear. Trimming took 2 bases from V and 7 from J, leaving 9 bases between them. The CDR3 is 13 amino acids. The CDR3 nucleotides are TGTGCCAGCAGTTTAAATCCTAGGCAGCCCCAGCATTTT. Translation gives CASSLNPRQPQHF.

CDR3 nucleotides: TGTGCCAGTAGCGACGGACAGGTCGGTGAGACCCAGTACTTC. Its protein is CASSDGQVGETQYF. This rearrangement joins TRBV19 to TRBJ2-5; 7 positions match TRBD1. CDR3 length equals 14 residues. With 6 bases clipped from V and 5 bases from J, the junction kept 9 bases outside the gene matches. Germline assignment: CDR1 LNHDA and CDR2 SQIVND (reference sequence).

The rearrangement links TRBV6-2 or TRBV6-3 to TRBJ2-7, with D possibly TRBD1 on 5 matching bases. The CDR3 is 15 residues long. V lost 6 bases and J 4 bases, leaving 19 bases between the germline ends. The germline V gene has CDR1 MNHEY and CDR2 SVGEGT. The CDR3 DNA reads as TGTGCCAGCAGCTCTTCGGACACGGCAGGGTACGAGCAGTACTTC. Translating it yields CASSSSDTAGYEQYF.

CDR3 nucleotides: TGTGCCAGCAGCTCGGGAGGGTATGAAGCTTTCTTT. It specifies CASSSGGYEAFF. The V call is TRBV11-2, the J call TRBJ1-1; D gene unclear. Trimming took 4 bases from V and 7 from J, leaving 10 bases between them. The V gene's germline CDR1 is SGHAT and CDR2 FQNNGV. This CDR3 has 12 residues.